This T cell receptor (beta chain) comes out of a study of neurological immune-mediated disorders. Germline trimming cut 5 bases from V and 11 bases from J; bases unmatched to any gene: 10. From germline, CDR1 is MDHEN and CDR2 SYDVKM. This CDR3 is 14 amino acids long. This clonotype was counted at least ten times. Its cognate antigen is unknown. cDNA synthesis was performed by 5'RACE with 10-nucleotide random UMIs. TCRdb itself ran the 5' RACE reads through MiXCR, one entry per CDR3 protein. The table shows approximately 87,000 distinct CDR3 sequences, with about 14% occurring only once. Points from the study as a whole: No CDR3 amino acid sequences were shared by expanded clones across subjects, suggesting private repertoires in all groups. Falling below healthy controls, multiple sclerosis showed the least TCR clonal expansion, while HTLV-1-associated myelopathy showed the most.

Source material was 2 million unsorted PBMCs, stored at -80 °C in RNAlater. Sequenced: PBMCs. This chain connects TRBV28 to TRBJ1-5, with 9 bases identical to TRBD1. This receptor was identified in a woman between 50 and 59 years old in good health. The CDR3 protein is CASSPRQGGMSQHF. The CDR3 nucleotides are TGTGCCAGCAGTCCAAGACAGGGGGGCATGTCCCAGCATTTT.